A selection of T cell receptor beta chains follows, all from one sample in a study of vaccination effects on CD4 cells after COVID-19. These TCRs' antigens remain unknown. The method was immunoSEQ multiplex PCR; TCRdb's version includes in-frame clones alone and lacks a portion of them. The repertoire holds 40,000 to 50,000 clones, with under 80% as singletons. Sequences were derived from CD4+ T cells from PBMCs cultured with a peptide pool, sampled before COVID-19 vaccination. These receptors all come from a human donor who had a prior SARS-CoV-2 infection. Both conserved end residues are part of each CDR3. Fields, in order: V gene, D gene, clone size, J gene, CDR3 protein, CDR3 DNA. The D gene is left open where the match is weak. Expanded clones get a size class; other rows say once, few or many, or leave the size out.

TRBV5-1	NA	few	TRBJ2-1	CASSLGTSYNEQFF	TGCGCCAGCAGCTTGGGGACGTCCTACAATGAGCAGTTCTTC
TRBV25-1	NA	NA	TRBJ1-3	CASAAGDTIYF	TGTGCCAGCGCTGCGGGAGACACCATATATTTT
TRBV2	NA	NA	TRBJ2-7	CASRIQGPSSYEQYF	TGTGCCAGCAGGATACAGGGTCCAAGCTCCTACGAGCAGTACTTC
TRBV15	NA	few	TRBJ2-7	CATSRGFRSPNSYEQYF	TGTGCCACCAGCAGAGGATTCCGGTCACCAAACTCCTACGAGCAGTACTTC
TRBV4-2	NA	NA	TRBJ1-5	CASSQTDSAQPQHF	TGTGCCAGCAGCCAAACGGACAGCGCTCAGCCCCAGCATTTT
TRBV6-6	TRBD2	NA	TRBJ2-3	CASSRDQRGDSDTQYF	TGTGCCAGCAGTCGAGACCAGCGGGGGGATTCGGATACGCAGTATTTT
TRBV18	TRBD1	NA	TRBJ2-2	CASSRPGQGATGELFF	TGTGCCAGCTCACGACCGGGACAGGGGGCCACCGGGGAGCTGTTTTTT
TRBV5-4	TRBD2	NA	TRBJ2-1	CASSGGGAGGYEQFF	TGTGCCAGCAGCGGGGGAGGAGCGGGGGGTTATGAGCAGTTCTTC
TRBV3-1/TRBV3-2	TRBD2	NA	TRBJ2-3	CASSRAGGTAGTQYF	TGTGCCAGCAGCCGGGCGGGGGGGACGGCGGGTACGCAGTATTTT
TRBV30	NA	NA	TRBJ1-2	CAWTPSVYGYTF	TGTGCCTGGACCCCGTCAGTATATGGCTACACCTTC
TRBV27	TRBD1	NA	TRBJ2-1	CASSSGQGGDEQFF	TGTGCCAGCAGTTCGGGACAGGGGGGCGATGAGCAGTTCTTC
TRBV13	TRBD2	few	TRBJ2-5	CASSARTSGETQYF	TGTGCCAGCAGCGCGAGGACTAGCGGAGAGACCCAGTACTTC
TRBV23-1	TRBD2	NA	TRBJ2-7	CASSQSGRVSYEQYF	TGCGCCAGCAGTCAATCCGGGAGGGTTTCCTACGAGCAGTACTTC
TRBV3-1/TRBV3-2	NA	NA	TRBJ2-2	CASSHWGQGDTGELFF	TGTGCCAGCAGCCACTGGGGGCAGGGTGACACCGGGGAGCTGTTTTTT
TRBV19	NA	NA	TRBJ2-1	CASSKREYNNEQFF	TGTGCCAGTAGCAAAAGGGAGTACAACAATGAGCAGTTCTTC
TRBV14	NA	NA	TRBJ2-5	CASSDQGWETQYF	TGTGCCAGCAGCGATCAGGGTTGGGAGACCCAGTACTTC
TRBV6-7	TRBD2	few	TRBJ2-7	CASSNAGTSGLDSYEQYF	TGTGCCAGCAGTAACGCAGGGACTAGCGGACTAGACTCCTACGAGCAGTACTTC
TRBV20-1	NA	NA	TRBJ2-1	CSARANNEQFF	TGCAGTGCTAGAGCGAACAATGAGCAGTTCTTC
TRBV5-1	NA	NA	TRBJ2-5	CASSLVGGFQETQYF	TGCGCCAGCAGCTTGGTCGGGGGATTCCAAGAGACCCAGTACTTC
TRBV5-4	NA	few	TRBJ1-1	CAIGGNTEAFF	TGTGCCATCGGGGGGAACACTGAAGCTTTCTTT
TRBV7-3	TRBD2	once	TRBJ2-1	CASSPWAGGRDEQFF	TGTGCCAGCAGCCCCTGGGCGGGCGGGAGGGATGAGCAGTTCTTC
TRBV2	NA	NA	TRBJ2-1	CASRGAGAYNEQFF	TGTGCCAGCAGGGGGGCAGGGGCCTACAATGAGCAGTTCTTC
TRBV19	TRBD1	NA	TRBJ1-4	CASSSRQGATNEKLFF	TGTGCCAGTAGTAGTAGACAGGGAGCAACTAATGAAAAACTGTTTTTT
TRBV3-1/TRBV3-2	NA	few	TRBJ1-1	CASRTTNTEAFF	TGTGCCAGCAGGACCACGAACACTGAAGCTTTCTTT
TRBV30	TRBD1	NA	TRBJ1-1	CAWSVPRGRMNTEAFF	TGTGCCTGGAGTGTACCCAGGGGGCGAATGAACACTGAAGCTTTCTTT
TRBV2	NA	NA	TRBJ2-1	CASTFETLNEQFF	TGTGCCAGCACTTTCGAGACCCTCAATGAGCAGTTCTTC
TRBV11-2	NA	NA	TRBJ1-1	CASSYWDTRAFF	TGTGCCAGCAGCTACTGGGACACCAGGGCTTTCTTT
TRBV30	NA	NA	TRBJ1-2	CAWMWSGRNHGYTF	TGTGCCTGGATGTGGTCAGGAAGGAATCATGGCTACACCTTC
TRBV2	TRBD1	NA	TRBJ1-1	CASKLGQGNTEAFF	TGTGCCAGCAAGCTCGGACAGGGGAACACTGAAGCTTTCTTT
TRBV5-1	NA	NA	TRBJ2-1	CASSRGADHDGEQFF	TGCGCCAGCAGCCGGGGAGCGGACCATGACGGTGAGCAGTTCTTC
TRBV9	NA	few	TRBJ1-4	CASSAQDGATNEKLFF	TGTGCCAGCAGCGCGCAAGATGGTGCAACTAATGAAAAACTGTTTTTT
TRBV6-4	TRBD1	once	TRBJ1-2	CASRGGKTGGNYGYTF	TGTGCCAGCAGGGGGGGGAAAACAGGGGGGAACTATGGCTACACCTTC
TRBV5-4	TRBD2	few	TRBJ2-1	CASSLTPGLAGANSYNEQFF	TGTGCCAGCAGCCTGACCCCGGGACTAGCGGGAGCGAACTCCTACAATGAGCAGTTCTTC
TRBV28	NA	NA	TRBJ2-5	CASSRPGRRETQYF	TGTGCCAGCAGTCGACCGGGGAGGCGAGAGACCCAGTACTTC
TRBV9	NA	NA	TRBJ2-7	CASSPNRDNNRYEQYF	TGTGCCAGCAGCCCCAACCGGGACAACAACCGCTACGAGCAGTACTTC
TRBV19	NA	few	TRBJ1-2	CASSTPLFGHGYTF	TGTGCCAGTAGTACCCCACTTTTCGGCCATGGCTACACCTTC
TRBV7-2	NA	NA	TRBJ2-5	CASSLFGLRETQYF	TGTGCCAGCAGCTTATTCGGTCTTCGGGAGACCCAGTACTTC
TRBV6-2/TRBV6-3	NA	NA	TRBJ1-1	CASSYKGYTEAFF	TGTGCCAGCAGTTACAAGGGATACACTGAAGCTTTCTTT
TRBV4-2	TRBD1	NA	TRBJ1-4	CASSLNRGQTNEKLFF	TGTGCCAGCAGCCTAAATAGGGGGCAAACTAATGAAAAACTGTTTTTT
TRBV15	NA	NA	TRBJ2-2	CATSREPSAFPGELFF	TGTGCCACCAGCAGAGAACCGTCCGCTTTTCCCGGGGAGCTGTTTTTT
TRBV11-2	NA	once	TRBJ2-1	CASSLASLLEQFF	TGTGCCAGCAGCTTAGCTAGCCTCCTTGAGCAGTTCTTC
TRBV12-5	TRBD1	once	TRBJ1-6	CASGTGQGQNSPLHF	TGTGCTAGTGGTACCGGACAGGGTCAGAATTCACCCCTCCACTTT
TRBV3-1/TRBV3-2	NA	NA	TRBJ1-5	CASSQGTDYQPQHF	TGTGCCAGCAGCCAAGGGACAGATTATCAGCCCCAGCATTTT
TRBV4-1	NA	few	TRBJ2-7	CASSQVSFRQEPYEQYF	TGCGCCAGCAGCCAAGTCTCTTTCCGGCAGGAACCTTACGAGCAGTACTTC
TRBV2	NA	once	TRBJ1-2	CASSDLGRYYGYTF	TGTGCCAGCAGTGATTTGGGCAGGTACTATGGCTACACCTTC
TRBV19	TRBD1	NA	TRBJ1-1	CASRIKPGQGWANAEAFF	TGTGCCAGTAGGATTAAACCGGGACAGGGGTGGGCGAACGCTGAAGCTTTCTTT
TRBV11-1	NA	NA	TRBJ2-7	CASSITGKSEQYF	TGTGCCAGCAGTATTACAGGGAAAAGCGAGCAGTACTTC
TRBV6-5	NA	few	TRBJ2-7	CASSLGNAYEQYF	TGTGCCAGCAGTTTGGGGAACGCCTACGAGCAGTACTTC
TRBV5-6	NA	NA	TRBJ2-3	CASSLVRGGTDTQYF	TGTGCCAGCAGCTTGGTTCGGGGAGGAACAGATACGCAGTATTTT
TRBV3-1/TRBV3-2	NA	NA	TRBJ1-1	CASSRTATNTEAFF	TGTGCCAGCAGCCGGACGGCCACGAACACTGAAGCTTTCTTT
TRBV5-1	NA	few	TRBJ1-1	CASSRDTWVTEAFF	TGCGCCAGCAGTCGGGACACCTGGGTCACTGAAGCTTTCTTT
TRBV12-5	NA	few	TRBJ1-4	CASGLFRGGEKLFF	TGTGCTAGTGGTTTGTTCAGGGGAGGTGAAAAACTGTTTTTT
TRBV7-9	NA	NA	TRBJ2-5	CASSLGLAKETQYF	TGTGCCAGCAGCTTAGGTCTAGCCAAAGAGACCCAGTACTTC
TRBV19	TRBD1	NA	TRBJ1-3	CASSPPGQGARGNTIYF	TGTGCCAGTAGTCCGCCGGGACAGGGGGCACGAGGAAACACCATATATTTT
TRBV7-3	TRBD1	NA	TRBJ1-2	CASSLGGQGAANGYTF	TGTGCCAGCAGCTTAGGGGGACAGGGGGCGGCAAATGGCTACACCTTC
TRBV7-9	TRBD1	NA	TRBJ2-7	CASSLHARTGDYEQYF	TGTGCCAGCAGCCTCCACGCTAGGACAGGGGATTACGAGCAGTACTTC
TRBV7-2	TRBD2	NA	TRBJ2-1	CASSLAGSGSSSYNEQFF	TGTGCCAGCAGCTTAGCGGGTAGCGGGTCTAGCTCCTACAATGAGCAGTTCTTC
TRBV19	TRBD2	once	TRBJ2-5	CASSIEGRTSGYQETQYF	TGTGCCAGTAGTATAGAGGGCCGGACTAGCGGGTACCAAGAGACCCAGTACTTC
TRBV2	TRBD1	NA	TRBJ1-2	CASSPRQGWDGYTF	TGTGCCAGCAGTCCGAGACAGGGTTGGGATGGCTACACCTTC
TRBV11-2	NA	NA	TRBJ2-1	CASNSMFVTGYNEQFF	TGTGCCAGCAACTCTATGTTTGTTACCGGCTACAATGAGCAGTTCTTC